The 25 T cell receptor beta chains reported below all come from one sample, sequenced in a study of Graves' ophthalmopathy and Graves' hyperthyroidism listed by TCRdb under 2018. The sequencer was an Illumina HiSeq 2000. For repertoire sequencing, TCR beta CDR3 regions were amplified from RNA transcripts. A first-round RT-PCR used HTBI primers with the Qiagen OneStep RT-PCR kit, followed by a second-round multiplex PCR, size selection and purification. The public reads were run again by TCRdb, first through fastp at Q25 and then through MiXCR, and only productive beta chains were kept. One record per CDR3 amino acid sequence lists the most common genes and DNA. The sample records more than 45,000 distinct CDR3 sequences, about 50% of which are singletons. The top ten clones comprise roughly 20% of the sample. Sample: peripheral blood. Receptor source: an adult man with Graves' ophthalmopathy.

Remarks on this clonotype: The conserved phenylalanine or tryptophan normally closing the CDR3 is absent here, so this likely arose from a read error. No DNA is shown, since the ends of the CDR3 on it are uncertain; the CDR3 is the one TCRdb lists. V is TRBV9 and J is TRBJ2-1. Both ends counted, the CDR3 spans 8 residues. CDR1 and CDR2 from the germline V gene are SGDLS and YYNGEE. The CDR3 spells CASSGFST.

In its sample, this clonotype was seen many times. A much larger clone differs from this one at a single base, so this may be a read error. The chain employs TRBV20-1 and TRBJ2-1, with a weak D call TRBD2 (5 bases). The germline V gene has CDR1 DFQATT and CDR2 SNEGSKA (reference sequence). This CDR3 is built from 15 residues. CDR3 DNA sequence: TGCAGTGCTCCCGAGGCGGGCCGCTCCTACAATGAGCGGTTCTTC. Protein product: CSAPEAGRSYNERFF.

This sequence joins TRBV20-1 and TRBJ2-1; D is unresolved. The V gene lost 6 bases and the J gene lost 5 bases, with 5 bases spanning the gap. Germline CDR1 reads DFQATT; CDR2 reads SNEGSKA (reference sequence). The CDR3 consists of 10 residues. The CDR3 DNA reads as TGCAGTGCCGCGGACAATGAGCAGTTCTTC. Amino acids: CSAADNEQFF.

V gene TRBV7-3 combines with J gene TRBJ1-1; 7 bases are shared with TRBD1. Germline V lookup: CDR1 SGHTA, CDR2 FQGTGA. The CDR3 is 20 amino acids. V lost 7 bases and J lost 0; bases outside the gene matches: 23. In nucleotides, the CDR3 is TGTGCCAGCACCAATAACTGGGGAGGGGGCACACCTTTTATGAACACTGAAGCTTTCTTT. It yields the protein CASTNNWGGGTPFMNTEAFF.

The J gene is TRBJ1-1, the V gene TRBV24-1; D not resolved. The CDR3 sequence is 13 residues long. The V and J ends lost 8 bases and 2 bases respectively, with 11 bases between them. Germline V gene lookup returns CDR1 KGHDR and CDR2 SFDVKD. The DNA for the CDR3 is TGTGCCACCAAATCGAGCAGAAACACTGAAGCTTTCTTT. Translating it yields CATKSSRNTEAFF.

This clonotype was recorded at least ten times. This chain connects TRBV12-3 or TRBV12-4 to TRBJ1-1, with unresolved D. The CDR3 has 15 residues. Trimming took off 3 bases at V and 4 bases at J, with 15 bases between the two ends. CDR3 DNA: TGTGCCAGCAGTTTGGGCAGATGGATTGCCACTGAAGCTTTCTTT. It translates to CASSLGRWIATEAFF.

CDR3 bases: TGTGCCAGCAGCGTAGCGACAGTTAATGAAAAACTGTTTTTT. This codes for CASSVATVNEKLFF. The chain combines TRBV9 with TRBJ1-4; possibly TRBD1 for D (5 bases). This CDR3 has 14 amino acids. Germline V gives CDR1 SGDLS, CDR2 YYNGEE. V was shortened by 0 bases and J by 4 bases, with 7 bases between the two germline ends.

This clonotype was found once. The chain recombines TRBV25-1 with TRBJ1-5, with D maybe TRBD1 (6 bases). V shed 4 bases and J shed 6 bases, with 16 bases lying between them. The CDR3 has 15 residues. CDR1 is MGHDK and CDR2 is SYGVNS in the germline V gene. The CDR3 DNA is TGTGCCAGCAGTGCTAGAGGGGGGCGGGGTCAGCCCCAGCATTTT. Translation gives CASSARGGRGQPQHF.

This clonotype was counted between two and nine times. V is TRBV25-1 and J is TRBJ1-1; 9 nucleotides agree with TRBD1. The V segment lost 3 bases and the J segment 2 bases; nucleotides outside the gene matches: 4. Germline assignment: CDR1 MGHDK and CDR2 SYGVNS. CDR3 size: 15 residues. In DNA form, the CDR3 reads TGTGCCAGCAGTGACTGGACAGGGGCCAACACTGAAGCTTTCTTT. It specifies CASSDWTGANTEAFF.

The chain carries TRBV5-6 and TRBJ2-5; 8 nucleotides agree with TRBD1. J gave up 9 bases and V 4 bases, and 11 bases lay outside the gene matches. The V gene's germline CDR1 is SGHDT and CDR2 YYEEEE. This CDR3 spans 14 amino acids. The CDR3 here is CASSQGAISQPQYF. In DNA, the CDR3 is TGTGCCAGCAGCCAGGGGGCTATAAGTCAGCCCCAGTACTTC.

This rearrangement joins TRBV9 to TRBJ2-2; 8 positions match TRBD2. Looked up from germline, CDR1 is SGDLS and CDR2 is YYNGEE. This CDR3 contains 16 residues. Losses at the gene ends were 4 bases for V and 7 bases for J; bases not matched to a gene: 12. As DNA, the CDR3 is TGTGCCAGCAGCTCCGTTGGTAGCGGGGTCTTCGGGGAGCTGTTTTTT. It is translated as CASSSVGSGVFGELFF. The full variable domain, rest sourced from reference TRBV9 and TRBJ2-2, is DSGVTQTPKHLITATGQRVTLRCSPRSGDLSVYWYQQSLDQGLQFLIQYYNGEERAKGNILERFSAQQFPDLHSELNLSSLELGDSALYFCASSSVGSGVFGELFFGEGSRLTVL.

This clonotype was seen once. One base away lies a much larger clone, so this may be a sequencing read error. The chain recombines TRBV7-9 with TRBJ2-5, with D perhaps TRBD2 (5 bases). CDR1 SEHNR and CDR2 FQNEAQ come from the germline V gene (reference sequence). The germline V and J ends were trimmed by 5 bases and 2 bases, with 30 bases remaining between them. CDR3 length equals 20 residues. The CDR3 spells CASSQELWTGDIGLQETQYF. CDR3 nucleotide sequence: TGTGCCAGCAGCCAAGAACTGTGGACTGGCGATATTGGGCTACAAGAGACCCAGTACTTC.

In its sample, this clonotype was seen many times. CDR3 loop: CASLGLGGYTF. The CDR3 nucleotides read TGTGCCAGCCTGGGCCTCGGGGGCTACACCTTC. The chain couples TRBV28 to TRBJ1-2, with D hard to call. V lost 8 bases and J 8 bases, leaving 12 bases between the germline ends. The length of the CDR3 is 11 residues. Germline V CDR1 and CDR2: MDHEN, SYDVKM.

This clonotype has a handful of counts. It may be a read error: a sequence one base away is much more abundant. The chain carries TRBV5-8 and TRBJ2-3; D perhaps matches TRBD1 (5 bases). Trimming took off 3 bases at V and 1 base at J, with 9 bases between the two ends. Germline assignment: CDR1 SGHTS and CDR2 YDEGEE. This CDR3 contains 14 residues. CDR3 region: CASSSRQRTDTQYF. As DNA, the CDR3 is TGTGCCAGCAGCTCGAGACAGCGCACAGATACGCAGTATTTT.

Details on this clonotype: Because it lacks the conserved phenylalanine or tryptophan at the end, this CDR3 is likely a read error. J is TRBJ1-1 and V is TRBV5-6, with 8 positions matching TRBD1. Germline loops: CDR1 SGHDT, CDR2 YYEEEE. V lost 4 bases and J lost 2; bases outside the gene matches: 7. The CDR3 extends over 15 amino acids. CDR3: CASSDVGTGNTEAFL. CDR3 DNA: TGTGCCAGCAGCGATGTCGGGACAGGTAACACTGAAGCTTTCCTT.

This clonotype was found many times. V is TRBV27 and J is TRBJ2-7; D is perhaps TRBD1 (6 bases). The CDR3 covers 16 residues. V lost 0 bases to trimming and J lost 7 bases, with 19 bases between them. Germline V gives CDR1 MNHEY, CDR2 SMNVEV (reference sequence). This CDR3 reads CASSLSQSNTGKEQYF. The CDR3 region has the DNA TGTGCCAGCAGTTTATCGCAGAGTAATACAGGGAAGGAGCAGTACTTC.

The rearrangement links TRBV5-1 to TRBJ1-3, with unresolved D. V was clipped by 5 bases and J by 0 bases, with 9 bases between them. The CDR3 length is 14 residues. Germline V gene lookup returns CDR1 SGHRS and CDR2 YFSETQ. CDR3 sequence: CASRQSSSGNTIYF. The CDR3 DNA is TGCGCCAGCAGGCAGTCAAGCTCTGGAAACACCATATATTTT.

In its sample, this clonotype was seen many times. The genes are TRBV5-1 and TRBJ2-1; the D is unclear. Germline V gene lookup returns CDR1 SGHRS and CDR2 YFSETQ. The CDR3 has 17 amino acids. The V end was cut by 0 bases, the J end by 5 bases, with 18 bases between. CDR3 coding DNA: TGCGCCAGCAGCTTGGGGGCTACCCCGTTACGAGACAATGAGCAGTTCTTC. Amino acid sequence: CASSLGATPLRDNEQFF.

This clonotype was picked up a small number of times. The chain combines TRBV20-1 with TRBJ2-1; 13 nucleotides match TRBD2. Germline values: CDR1 DFQATT, CDR2 SNEGSKA (reference sequence). V was pared by 6 bases and J by 9 bases, with 8 bases of the junction left unmatched. The CDR3 runs 14 residues. CDR3 loop: CSAPTSGRIGEQFF. In DNA form, the CDR3 reads TGCAGTGCCCCGACTAGCGGGAGGATCGGTGAGCAGTTCTTC.

At least ten counts were recorded for this clonotype. The chain joins TRBV28 to TRBJ2-3; the match to TRBD2 covers 8 bases. CDR1 is MDHEN, CDR2 SYDVKM, per germline. The CDR3 loop spans 15 amino acids. V trimming: 2 bases; J trimming: 2 bases; junction bases outside the gene matches: 3. For the CDR3, the DNA is TGTGCCAGCAGTTTAGGGCGGGGGGACACAGATACGCAGTATTTT. This codes for CASSLGRGDTDTQYF.

On this clonotype: The final CDR3 position lacks the conserved phenylalanine or tryptophan, pointing to a likely read error. The CDR3 loop is CASRLRGNTEQYL. The CDR3 DNA sequence: TGTGCCAGTAGGTTACGCGGGAACACCGAGCAGTACCTC. V usage is TRBV19 and J usage is TRBJ2-7; D possibly corresponds to TRBD2 (6 bases). The germline V and J ends were trimmed by 6 bases and 6 bases, with 15 bases remaining between them. CDR3 length: 13 amino acids. Germline V gives CDR1 LNHDA, CDR2 SQIVND (reference sequence).

In this sample, this clonotype turned up a few times. This chain links TRBV7-8 with TRBJ2-3, with 8 bases aligning to TRBD1. CDR1 is SGHVS, CDR2 FQNEAQ, per germline. CDR3 length: 13 amino acids. The V segment lost 5 bases and the J segment 6 bases; nucleotides outside the gene matches: 4. CDR3: CASSPRTGDTQYF. CDR3 DNA: TGTGCCAGCAGCCCACGGACAGGGGATACGCAGTATTTT.

This clonotype was counted many times. The chain combines TRBV20-1 with TRBJ1-6; TRBD1 might be the D (6 bases). The CDR3 has 19 residues. CDR1 is DFQATT, CDR2 SNEGSKA, per germline (reference sequence). V lost 3 bases, J lost 4 bases, and 25 bases lay in between. In DNA, the CDR3 is TGCAGTGCTAGGCAGGGCGTGAATATAGGGGGGGGATATAATTCACCCCTCCACTTT. Translated, it gives CSARQGVNIGGGYNSPLHF.

On this clonotype: At one of its ends the junction is not consistent with the germline gene, which may arise from a read error. This chain connects TRBV28 to TRBJ2-1; D gene uncertain. Germline V gives CDR1 MDHEN, CDR2 SYDVKM. The CDR3 loop spans 10 amino acids. This CDR3 reads CASSPNGQFF. CDR3 in DNA: TGTGCCAGCAGCCCTAATGGGCAGTTCTTC.

About this clonotype itself: A junction boundary mismatches the germline segment, possibly from a read error. V is TRBV25-1 and J is TRBJ2-5; TRBD1 aligns across 9 bases. Looked up from germline, CDR1 is MGHDK and CDR2 is SYGVNS. This CDR3 region has 18 residues. The CDR3 reads CASSDVFTGGPMEETQYF. CDR3 coding DNA: TGTGCCAGCAGTGATGTTTTTACAGGGGGCCCGATGGAAGAGACCCAATACTTC.